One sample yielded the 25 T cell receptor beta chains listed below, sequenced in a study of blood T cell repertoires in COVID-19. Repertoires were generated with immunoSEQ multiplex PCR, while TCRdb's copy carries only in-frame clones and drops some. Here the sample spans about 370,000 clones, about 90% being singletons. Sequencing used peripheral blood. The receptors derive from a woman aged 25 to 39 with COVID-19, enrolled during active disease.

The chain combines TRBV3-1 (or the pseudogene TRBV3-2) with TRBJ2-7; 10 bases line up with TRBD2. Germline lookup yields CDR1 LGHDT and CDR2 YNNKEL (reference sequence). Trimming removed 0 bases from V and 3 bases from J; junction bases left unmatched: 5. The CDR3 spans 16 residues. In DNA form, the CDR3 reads TGTGCCAGCAGCCAAGAGTATAGCGGGAGGATCTACGAGCAGTACTTC. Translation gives CASSQEYSGRIYEQYF.

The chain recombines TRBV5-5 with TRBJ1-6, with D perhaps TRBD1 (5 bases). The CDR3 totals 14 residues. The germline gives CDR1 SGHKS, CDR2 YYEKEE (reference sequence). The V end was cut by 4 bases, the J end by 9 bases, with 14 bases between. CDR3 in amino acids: CASSMEGGGSPLHF. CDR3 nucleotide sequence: TGTGCCAGCAGCATGGAGGGCGGGGGTTCACCCCTCCACTTT.

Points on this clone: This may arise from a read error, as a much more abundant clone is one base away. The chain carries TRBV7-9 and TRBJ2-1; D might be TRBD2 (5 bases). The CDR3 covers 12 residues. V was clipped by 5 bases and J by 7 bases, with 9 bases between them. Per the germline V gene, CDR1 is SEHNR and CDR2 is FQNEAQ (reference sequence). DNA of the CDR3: TGTGCCAGCAGCCCCCAGCGGAATGAGCAGTTCTTC. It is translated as CASSPQRNEQFF.

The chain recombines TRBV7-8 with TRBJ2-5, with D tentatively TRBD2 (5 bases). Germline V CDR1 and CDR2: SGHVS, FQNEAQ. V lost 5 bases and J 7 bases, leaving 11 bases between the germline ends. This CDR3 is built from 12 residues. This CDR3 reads CASSLDRGTQYF. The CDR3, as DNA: TGTGCCAGCAGCCTCGATCGGGGGACCCAGTACTTC.

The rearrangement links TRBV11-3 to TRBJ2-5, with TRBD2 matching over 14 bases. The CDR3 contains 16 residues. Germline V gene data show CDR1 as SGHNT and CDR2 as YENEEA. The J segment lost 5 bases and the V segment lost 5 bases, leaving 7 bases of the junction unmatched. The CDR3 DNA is TGTGCCAGCAGCCCCGGACTAGCGGGAGGCCGGGAGACCCAGTACTTC. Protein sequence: CASSPGLAGGRETQYF.

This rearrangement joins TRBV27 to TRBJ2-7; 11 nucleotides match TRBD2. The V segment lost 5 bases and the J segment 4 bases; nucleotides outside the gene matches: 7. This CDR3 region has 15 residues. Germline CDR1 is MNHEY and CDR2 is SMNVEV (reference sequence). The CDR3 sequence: CASSPRLAGRYEQYF. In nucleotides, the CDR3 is TGTGCCAGCAGTCCCAGACTAGCGGGGCGATACGAGCAGTACTTC.

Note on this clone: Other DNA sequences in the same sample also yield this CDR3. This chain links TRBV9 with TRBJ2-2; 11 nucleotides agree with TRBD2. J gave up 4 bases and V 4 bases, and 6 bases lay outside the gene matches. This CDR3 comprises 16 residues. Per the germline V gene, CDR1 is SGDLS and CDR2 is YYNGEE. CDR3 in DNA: TGTGCCAGCAGCCCCGGGACTAGCGGCCGCACCGGGGAGCTGTTTTTT. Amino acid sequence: CASSPGTSGRTGELFF.

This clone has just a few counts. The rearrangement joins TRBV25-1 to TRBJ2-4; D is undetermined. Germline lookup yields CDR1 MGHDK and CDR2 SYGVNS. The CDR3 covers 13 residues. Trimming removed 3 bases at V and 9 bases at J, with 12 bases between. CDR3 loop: CASSENVAGIQYF. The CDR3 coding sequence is TGTGCCAGCAGTGAGAATGTCGCAGGCATTCAGTACTTC.

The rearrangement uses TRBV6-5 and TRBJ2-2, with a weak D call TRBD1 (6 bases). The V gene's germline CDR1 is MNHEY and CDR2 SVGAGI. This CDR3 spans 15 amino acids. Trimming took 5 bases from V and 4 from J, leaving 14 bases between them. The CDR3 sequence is CASSPGTPLTGELFF. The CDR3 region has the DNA TGTGCCAGCAGTCCCGGGACACCTCTCACCGGGGAGCTGTTTTTT.

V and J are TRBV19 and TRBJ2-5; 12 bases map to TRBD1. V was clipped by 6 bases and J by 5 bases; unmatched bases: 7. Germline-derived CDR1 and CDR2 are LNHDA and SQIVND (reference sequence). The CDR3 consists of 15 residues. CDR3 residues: CASRSRDRGRETQYF. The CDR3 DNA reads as TGTGCCAGTAGGTCCCGGGACAGGGGGCGGGAGACCCAGTACTTC.

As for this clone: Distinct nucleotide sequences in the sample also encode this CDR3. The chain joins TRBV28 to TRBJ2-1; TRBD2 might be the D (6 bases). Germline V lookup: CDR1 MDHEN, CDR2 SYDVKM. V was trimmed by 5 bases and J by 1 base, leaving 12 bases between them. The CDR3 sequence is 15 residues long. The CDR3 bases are TGTGCCAGCAGTCGGGACTCCGGGTCCTACAATGAGCAGTTCTTC. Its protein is CASSRDSGSYNEQFF.

The DNA for the CDR3 is TGTGCCAGCAGTGACTCTCTCGTGGGAGGGCAGTTCTTC. As protein: CASSDSLVGGQFF. The genes are TRBV6-4 and TRBJ2-1, with a possible D match to TRBD2 (6 bases). The V end lost 0 bases, the J end lost 12 bases, and 12 bases lay between the germline ends. The CDR3 length is 13 residues. Germline assignment: CDR1 MRHNA and CDR2 SNTAGT.

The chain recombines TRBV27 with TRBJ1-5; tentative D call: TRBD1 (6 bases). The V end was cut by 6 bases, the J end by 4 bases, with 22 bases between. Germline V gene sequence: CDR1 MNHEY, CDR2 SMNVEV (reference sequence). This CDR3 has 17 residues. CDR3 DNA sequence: TGTGCCAGCAGATCCTTACAGGGTCTCGCCACGAATCAGCCCCAGCATTTT. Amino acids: CASRSLQGLATNQPQHF.

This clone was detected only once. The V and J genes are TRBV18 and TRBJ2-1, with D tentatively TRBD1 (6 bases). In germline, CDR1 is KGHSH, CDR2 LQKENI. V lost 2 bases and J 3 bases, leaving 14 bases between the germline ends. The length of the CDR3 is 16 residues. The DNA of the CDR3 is TGTGCCAGCTCACCAAACAGGGACGTTCTCTACAATGAGCAGTTCTTC. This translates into CASSPNRDVLYNEQFF. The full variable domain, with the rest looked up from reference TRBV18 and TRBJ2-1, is NAGVMQNPRHLVRRRGQEARLRCSPMKGHSHVYWYRQLPEEGLKFMVYLQKENIIDESGMPKERFSAEFPKEGPSILRIQQVVRGDSAAYFCASSPNRDVLYNEQFFGPGTRLTVL.

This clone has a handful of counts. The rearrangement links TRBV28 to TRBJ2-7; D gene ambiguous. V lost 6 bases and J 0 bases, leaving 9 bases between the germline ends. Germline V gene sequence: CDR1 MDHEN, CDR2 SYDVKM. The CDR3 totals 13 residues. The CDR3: CASRNSFSYEQYF. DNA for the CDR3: TGTGCCAGCAGGAACAGTTTCTCCTACGAGCAGTACTTC.

The DNA of the CDR3 is TGTGCCAGCAGTGAAGGAACAGGAACTCACTACGAGCAGTACTTC. The encoded protein is CASSEGTGTHYEQYF. The V call is TRBV6-1, the J call TRBJ2-7; possible D gene TRBD1, 5 bases. The V end lost 1 base, the J end lost 3 bases, and 13 bases lay between the germline ends. Germline CDR1 and CDR2: MNHNS and SASEGT. The CDR3 is 15 amino acids.

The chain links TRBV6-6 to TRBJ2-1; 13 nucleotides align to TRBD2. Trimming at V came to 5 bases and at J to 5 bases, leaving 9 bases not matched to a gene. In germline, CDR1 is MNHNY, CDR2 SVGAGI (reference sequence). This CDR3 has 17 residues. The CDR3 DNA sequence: TGTGCCAGCAGTCTCCGGACTAGCGGGAGCCGCAACAATGAGCAGTTCTTC. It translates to CASSLRTSGSRNNEQFF.

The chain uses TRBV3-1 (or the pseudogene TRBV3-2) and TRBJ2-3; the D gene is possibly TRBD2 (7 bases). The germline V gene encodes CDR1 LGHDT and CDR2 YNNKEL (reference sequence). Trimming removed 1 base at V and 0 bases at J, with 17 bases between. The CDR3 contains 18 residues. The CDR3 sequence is CASSQGGGGWTSTDTQYF. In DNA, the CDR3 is TGTGCCAGCAGCCAAGGCGGGGGCGGATGGACTAGCACAGATACGCAGTATTTT.

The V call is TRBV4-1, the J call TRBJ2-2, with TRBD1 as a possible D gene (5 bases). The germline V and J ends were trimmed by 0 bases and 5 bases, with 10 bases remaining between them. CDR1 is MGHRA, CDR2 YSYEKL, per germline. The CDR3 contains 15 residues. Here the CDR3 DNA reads TGCGCCAGCAGCCAAGATCACCAGGGTACCGGGGAGCTGTTTTTT. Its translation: CASSQDHQGTGELFF.

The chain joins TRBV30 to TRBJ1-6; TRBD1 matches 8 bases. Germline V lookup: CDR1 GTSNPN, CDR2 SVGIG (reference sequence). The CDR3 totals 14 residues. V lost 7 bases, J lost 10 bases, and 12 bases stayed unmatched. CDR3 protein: CAFASDRGDSPLHF. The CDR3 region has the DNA TGTGCCTTTGCGAGCGACAGGGGTGACTCACCCCTCCACTTT.

The CDR3 reads CSASNRVGYEQYF. DNA for the CDR3: TGCAGTGCTAGTAACAGGGTGGGATACGAGCAGTACTTC. The chain joins TRBV20-1 to TRBJ2-7; D may be TRBD1 (6 bases). Germline V gene lookup returns CDR1 DFQATT and CDR2 SNEGSKA (reference sequence). The CDR3 is 13 residues long. V lost 3 bases, J lost 4 bases, and 13 bases lay in between.

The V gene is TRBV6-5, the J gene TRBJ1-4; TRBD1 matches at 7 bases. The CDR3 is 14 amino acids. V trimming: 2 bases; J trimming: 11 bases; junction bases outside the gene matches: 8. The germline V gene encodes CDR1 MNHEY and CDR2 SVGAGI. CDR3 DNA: TGTGCCAGCAGTTACGTATTGACAGGGACCAAACTGTTTTTT. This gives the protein CASSYVLTGTKLFF.

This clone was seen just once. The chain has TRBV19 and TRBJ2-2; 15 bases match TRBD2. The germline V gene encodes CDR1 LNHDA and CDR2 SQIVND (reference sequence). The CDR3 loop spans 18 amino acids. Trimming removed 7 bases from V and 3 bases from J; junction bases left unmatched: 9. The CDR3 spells CASTSGLAGGPDTGELFF. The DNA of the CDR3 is TGTGCCAGTACCTCTGGACTAGCGGGAGGGCCGGACACCGGGGAGCTGTTTTTT.

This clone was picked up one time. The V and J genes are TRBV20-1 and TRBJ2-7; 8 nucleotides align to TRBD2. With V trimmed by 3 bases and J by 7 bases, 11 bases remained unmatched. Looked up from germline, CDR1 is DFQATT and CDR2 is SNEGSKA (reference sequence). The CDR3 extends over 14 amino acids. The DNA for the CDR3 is TGCAGTGCTAGTCGTCCAGCGGGAGTTTGGGAGCAGTACTTC. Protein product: CSASRPAGVWEQYF.

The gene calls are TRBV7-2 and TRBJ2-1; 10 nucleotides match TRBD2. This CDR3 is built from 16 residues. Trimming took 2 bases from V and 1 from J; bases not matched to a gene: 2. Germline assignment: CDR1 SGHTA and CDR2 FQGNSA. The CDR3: CASSLLAGVSYNEQFF. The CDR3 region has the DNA TGTGCCAGCAGCTTACTAGCGGGAGTATCCTACAATGAGCAGTTCTTC.